The 16 T cell receptor beta chains given below trace back to one sample, sequenced in a study of long-term antiretroviral therapy in people with HIV. The authors ran the immunoSEQ assay, v3.0, at survey level. Repertoires were generated with immunoSEQ multiplex PCR, while TCRdb's copy carries only in-frame clones and drops some. The sample carries roughly 18,000 clones, 78% recorded once. The sample was unsorted PBMCs, taken at the start of antiretroviral therapy, before treatment. Receptors originate from a woman in her forties with HIV.

This chain uses TRBV9 with TRBJ1-1; D unclear. The germline gives CDR1 SGDLS, CDR2 YYNGEE. The CDR3 covers 13 residues. Trimming took 4 bases from V and 11 from J, leaving 18 bases between them. CDR3 in DNA: TGTGCCAGCAGCCCCTCGGAAAGCCCGCCGGCTTTCTTT. Amino acids: CASSPSESPPAFF.

V gene TRBV27 combines with J gene TRBJ2-1; possible D gene TRBD2, 5 bases. V lost 5 bases and J lost 5, with 16 bases in between. From germline, CDR1 is MNHEY and CDR2 SMNVEV (reference sequence). CDR3 length equals 15 residues. The CDR3 here is CASSQLALLHNEQFF. CDR3 bases: TGTGCCAGCAGTCAGCTAGCCCTTCTCCACAATGAGCAGTTCTTC.

V gene TRBV7-2 combines with J gene TRBJ1-2, with D perhaps TRBD1 (6 bases). The CDR3 has 15 amino acids. Germline V lookup: CDR1 SGHTA, CDR2 FQGNSA. V was pared by 2 bases and J by 8 bases, with 18 bases between. In DNA form, the CDR3 reads TGTGCCAGCAGCTTACGGGCAGGGGAGGGGAAAGGCTACACCTTC. Translating it yields CASSLRAGEGKGYTF.

The rearrangement joins TRBV7-2 to TRBJ2-3; possibly TRBD1 for D (6 bases). Germline CDR1 reads SGHTA; CDR2 reads FQGNSA. The CDR3 consists of 15 residues. V lost 1 base and J 1 base, leaving 9 bases between the germline ends. The chain's CDR3 is CASSLGPGGTDTQYF. The DNA for the CDR3 is TGTGCCAGCAGCTTAGGTCCAGGGGGCACAGATACGCAGTATTTT.

This chain uses TRBV4-3 with TRBJ2-2; D ambiguous. Germline V gives CDR1 LGHNA, CDR2 YSLEER. This CDR3 has 14 amino acids. V lost 7 bases and J lost 1, with 10 bases in between. DNA of the CDR3: TGCGCCAGCAAAAGCAGACTGAACACCGGGGAGCTGTTTTTT. This translates into CASKSRLNTGELFF.

The chain links TRBV2 to TRBJ1-3, with unresolved D. CDR3 length equals 15 residues. Trimming shortened V by 7 bases and J by 6 bases, and 19 bases separated the two germline ends. The germline CDR1 and CDR2 sequences are SNHLY and FYNNEI. The CDR3 reads CASKAGPGFANTIYF. The CDR3 DNA is TGTGCCAGCAAGGCCGGACCGGGTTTTGCAAACACCATATATTTT.

The gene calls are TRBV19 and TRBJ1-2, with unresolved D. V was clipped by 3 bases and J by 3 bases, with 11 bases between them. The CDR3 has 14 residues. Germline V CDR1 and CDR2: LNHDA, SQIVND (reference sequence). As DNA, the CDR3 is TGTGCCAGTAGTATCGGGCAAGTGGACTATGGCTACACCTTC. This sequence encodes CASSIGQVDYGYTF.

This clone was detected a few times. J is TRBJ1-1 and V is TRBV28; tentatively, D is TRBD1 (5 bases). This CDR3 has 15 amino acids. The V end was cut by 2 bases, the J end by 1 base, with 11 bases between. The germline V gene encodes CDR1 MDHEN and CDR2 SYDVKM. Here the CDR3 reads CASSLEDSKNTEAFF. CDR3 in DNA: TGTGCCAGCAGTTTAGAAGACAGCAAGAACACTGAAGCTTTCTTT.

This clone was detected a few times. The chain links TRBV4-3 to TRBJ1-2; TRBD1 matches 9 bases. V lost 0 bases to trimming and J lost 4 bases; unmatched junction nucleotides: 3. CDR3 length: 15 residues. Germline V gene data show CDR1 as LGHNA and CDR2 as YSLEER. In DNA form, the CDR3 reads TGCGCCAGCAGCCAAGACGGGACAGGGCTCTATGGCTACACCTTC. Encoded protein: CASSQDGTGLYGYTF.

The V call is TRBV5-1, the J call TRBJ2-5; D may match TRBD1 or TRBD2 (6 bases each). In germline, CDR1 is SGHRS, CDR2 YFSETQ. The germline V and J ends were trimmed by 0 bases and 5 bases, with 17 bases remaining between them. This CDR3 spans 16 amino acids. The CDR3 loop is CASSLEFGGTGETQYF. CDR3 DNA sequence: TGCGCCAGCAGCTTGGAATTCGGGGGCACAGGGGAGACCCAGTACTTC.

This clone was observed once. The J gene is TRBJ2-7, the V gene TRBV7-3; the D gene is possibly TRBD1 (7 bases). The CDR3 totals 15 residues. V gave up 1 base and J gave up 5 bases, with 15 bases separating them. CDR1 is SGHTA, CDR2 FQGTGA, per germline. CDR3: CASSLSGTEYDEQYF. The CDR3 coding sequence is TGTGCCAGCAGCTTAAGCGGGACAGAGTACGACGAGCAGTACTTC.

The chain couples TRBV12-5 to TRBJ1-1; TRBD1 matches at 10 bases. The V and J ends lost 3 bases and 8 bases, in that order; junction bases with no gene match: 15. The CDR3 totals 17 residues. Germline V lookup: CDR1 LGHNT, CDR2 FRNRAP. This chain's CDR3 is CASGFTGTGVPQIEAFF. The CDR3 DNA is TGTGCTAGTGGTTTTACCGGGACAGGGGTCCCCCAAATCGAAGCTTTCTTT.

V usage is TRBV5-1 and J usage is TRBJ2-5; D ambiguous. Germline CDR1 and CDR2: SGHRS and YFSETQ. The V and J ends lost 0 bases and 5 bases respectively, with 11 bases between them. The CDR3 consists of 14 residues. This CDR3 reads CASSLEPLGETQYF. The CDR3 DNA sequence: TGCGCCAGCAGCTTGGAACCGTTAGGGGAGACCCAGTACTTC.

V and J are TRBV28 and TRBJ1-2; D is possibly TRBD1 (6 bases). This CDR3 is 13 amino acids long. V was shortened by 4 bases and J by 2 bases, with 8 bases between the two germline ends. From germline, CDR1 is MDHEN and CDR2 SYDVKM. The CDR3 here is CASSSGQNYGYTF. The CDR3 region has the DNA TGTGCCAGCAGTTCCGGACAGAACTATGGCTACACCTTC.

This clone was observed once. This chain links TRBV7-9 with TRBJ2-7; unclear D gene. CDR1 is SEHNR and CDR2 is FQNEAQ in the germline V gene (reference sequence). V gave up 1 base and J gave up 4 bases, with 2 bases separating them. This CDR3 has 11 amino acids. The CDR3 loop is CASSLEYEQYF. Written as DNA, the CDR3 is TGTGCCAGCAGCTTAGAGTACGAGCAGTACTTC. The full variable domain, with the rest looked up from reference TRBV7-9 and TRBJ2-7, is DTGVSQNPRHKITKRGQNVTFRCDPISEHNRLYWYRQTLGQGPEFLTYFQNEAQLEKSRLLSDRFSAERPKGSFSTLEIQRTEQGDSAMYLCASSLEYEQYFGPGTRLTVT.

This rearrangement joins TRBV28 to TRBJ2-2; D is uncertain. Trimming cost V 5 bases and J 0 bases, with 1 base left between them. Germline values: CDR1 MDHEN, CDR2 SYDVKM. The CDR3 extends over 12 amino acids. CDR3 in amino acids: CASSTNTGELFF. CDR3 coding DNA: TGTGCCAGCAGTACGAACACCGGGGAGCTGTTTTTT.